Included here is one TCR beta chain sequence, with context. Clones were sequenced by immunoSEQ multiplex PCR, and TCRdb holds only the in-frame ones, with some missing. The sample carries some 45,000 clones, roughly 87% recorded once. Trimming cost V 2 bases and J 4 bases; bases outside gene matches: 7. CDR3 length: 15 amino acids. The germline gives CDR1 LNHDA, CDR2 SQIVND (reference sequence). The data derive from a study of blood T cell repertoires in COVID-19. This clonotype originated in a human donor in a cohort sampled during active COVID-19. The sample consisted of peripheral blood. The chain has TRBV19 and TRBJ2-7; 8 positions match TRBD1. The CDR3 bases are TGTGCCAGTAGTATATCTGGGACAGGCCAATACGAGCAGTACTTC. Translation: CASSISGTGQYEQYF.